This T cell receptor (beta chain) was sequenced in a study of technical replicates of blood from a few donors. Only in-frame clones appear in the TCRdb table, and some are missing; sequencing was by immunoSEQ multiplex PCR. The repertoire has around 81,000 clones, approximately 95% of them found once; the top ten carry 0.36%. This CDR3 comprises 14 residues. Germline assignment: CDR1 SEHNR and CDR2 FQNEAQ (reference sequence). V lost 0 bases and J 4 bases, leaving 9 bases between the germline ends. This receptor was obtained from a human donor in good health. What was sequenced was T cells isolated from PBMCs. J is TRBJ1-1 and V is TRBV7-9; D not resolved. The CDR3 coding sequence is TGTGCCAGCAGCTTAGCTGGTCTTAGCACTGAAGCTTTCTTT. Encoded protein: CASSLAGLSTEAFF.